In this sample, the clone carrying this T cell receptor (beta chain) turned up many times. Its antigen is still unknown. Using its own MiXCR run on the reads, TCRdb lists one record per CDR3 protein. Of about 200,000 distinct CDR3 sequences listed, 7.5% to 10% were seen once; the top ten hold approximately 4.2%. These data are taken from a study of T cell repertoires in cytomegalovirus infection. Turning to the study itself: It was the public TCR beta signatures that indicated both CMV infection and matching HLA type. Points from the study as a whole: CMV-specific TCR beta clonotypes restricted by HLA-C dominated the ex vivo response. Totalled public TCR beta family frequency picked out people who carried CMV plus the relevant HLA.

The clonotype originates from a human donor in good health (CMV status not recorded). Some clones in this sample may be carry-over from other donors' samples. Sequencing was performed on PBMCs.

CDR3 sequence reads: CASRTGGTGSPLHF. The DNA of the CDR3 is TGTGCCAGCAGGACAGGGGGAACAGGTTCACCCCTCCACTTT. The chain employs TRBV12-3 or TRBV12-4 and TRBJ1-6; 9 bases line up with TRBD1. CDR3 length equals 14 residues. J was trimmed by 9 bases and V by 6 bases; bases with no gene match: 6.